The 8 T cell receptor beta chains in this list originate from one sample, sequenced in a study of beta chain features in type 1 diabetes. Sequenced material consisted of expressed TCRB transcripts (all of the isolated RNA was reverse transcribed). Libraries were prepared by immunoSEQ multiplex PCR; TCRdb keeps only in-frame clonotypes and omits some of them. The sample has fewer than 900,000 clones, roughly 15% seen once. The material sequenced was naive CD4+ T cells from blood. The origin of the receptors is a woman under 30 in good health.

This clone was seen more than once but under ten times. The chain recombines TRBV2 with TRBJ1-2, with D unclear. With 7 bases removed from V and 7 bases from J, the gap between germline ends came to 16 bases. There are 13 residues in the CDR3. CDR1 is SNHLY, CDR2 FYNNEI, per germline. CDR3: CASTELPNRGYTF. The CDR3 region has the DNA TGTGCCAGCACCGAACTCCCAAATCGTGGCTACACCTTC.

The rearrangement joins TRBV7-9 to TRBJ2-5; D perhaps matches TRBD1 (6 bases). The germline V and J ends were trimmed by 5 bases and 5 bases, with 18 bases remaining between them. Germline V lookup: CDR1 SEHNR, CDR2 FQNEAQ (reference sequence). This CDR3 is 15 amino acids long. This CDR3 reads CASSTDWTRGETQYF. The CDR3 nucleotides read TGTGCCAGCAGCACGGACTGGACGAGGGGGGAGACCCAGTACTTC.

The V gene is TRBV7-9, the J gene TRBJ2-3; tentatively, D is TRBD1 (5 bases). Trimming removed 3 bases at V and 6 bases at J, with 13 bases between. The germline V gene encodes CDR1 SEHNR and CDR2 FQNEAQ (reference sequence). The length of the CDR3 is 14 residues. CDR3 region: CASSFKQGTDTQYF. As DNA, the CDR3 is TGTGCCAGCAGCTTCAAGCAGGGTACGGATACGCAGTATTTT.

Only a few counts were recorded for this clone. The genes are TRBV5-1 and TRBJ1-1, with 9 bases fitting TRBD1. This CDR3 has 13 amino acids. The J segment lost 8 bases and the V segment lost 5 bases, leaving 7 bases of the junction unmatched. Germline V gene sequence: CDR1 SGHRS, CDR2 YFSETQ. In DNA form, the CDR3 reads TGCGCCAGCAGAAAGCGGGACAGGGAAGAAGCTTTCTTT. Its translation: CASRKRDREEAFF.

This clone was observed a handful of times. The chain is built from TRBV23-1 and TRBJ1-2; D remains ambiguous. TRBV23-1 is an ORF, and what it does is uncertain. The germline V and J ends were trimmed by 4 bases and 5 bases, with 8 bases remaining between them. The CDR3 has 12 residues. The CDR3 region has the DNA TGCGCCAGCAGTCCTACCCCATATGGCTACACCTTC. Amino acid sequence: CASSPTPYGYTF.

The rearrangement joins TRBV21-1 to TRBJ2-1; no check of the table's D call, TRBD2, against the DNA was made. TRBV21-1 is tagged as a pseudogene. The CDR3 is made up of 19 amino acids. The CDR3 reads CASSKGPVRRQFPYNEQFF. The CDR3 DNA reads TGTGCCAGCAGCAAAGGTCCCGTTCGGCGGCAGTTCCCCTACAATGAGCAGTTCTTC.

A note on this clone: Other DNA sequences in this specimen translate into the identical CDR3. The CDR3 DNA sequence: TGCAGTGCTTCCAGGGACGAGCAGTACTTC. Its translation: CSASRDEQYF. The V and J genes are TRBV20-1 and TRBJ2-7; possibly TRBD1 for D (5 bases). The V end lost 5 bases, the J end lost 5 bases, and 7 bases lay between the germline ends. Per the germline V gene, CDR1 is DFQATT and CDR2 is SNEGSKA (reference sequence). The CDR3 loop spans 10 amino acids.

This clone was counted a few times. The chain couples TRBV5-1 to TRBJ2-1; D is uncertain. Trimming removed 0 bases from V and 4 bases from J, with 8 bases in between. The CDR3 length is 14 residues. Germline CDR1 is SGHRS and CDR2 is YFSETQ. The CDR3 region is CASSLVSGYNEQFF. CDR3 nucleotides: TGCGCCAGCAGCTTGGTTTCAGGATACAATGAGCAGTTCTTC. The whole variable domain, remainder taken from reference TRBV5-1 and TRBJ2-1, is KAGVTQTPRYLIKTRGQQVTLSCSPISGHRSVSWYQQTPGQGLQFLFEYFSETQRNKGNFPGRFSGRQFSNSRSEMNVSTLELGDSALYLCASSLVSGYNEQFFGPGTRLTVL.